This TCR beta chain was found in a study of blood T cell repertoires in COVID-19. About the research overall: The United States, Italy and Spain supplied acute and convalescent COVID-19 samples. In each case, the material was cDNA or gDNA derived from T cells, B-cell-depleted T cells, or PBMCs.

Germline V gives CDR1 LGHNA, CDR2 YNFKEQ. The ends lost 4 bases at V and 1 base at J; junction bases unmatched: 5. The CDR3 spans 17 residues. A word on this clone: A much larger clone is a single base away; this may be a read error.

Original processing notes: Reference gene primers were amplified, and this amplification served to estimate nucleated cell counts. The repertoire was sequenced with immunoSEQ multiplex PCR; TCRdb's copy has only in-frame clones and lacks some. V and J calls and clone size are given by that table; D and trimming were obtained from the DNA. Found here are about 220,000 clones, under 90% of them singletons; the top ten hold around 5.5%. The chain has TRBV4-2 and TRBJ2-6; 9 positions agree with TRBD1. The sequenced sample consisted of peripheral blood. The TCR comes from a woman aged 55-69 years who had recovered from COVID-19. The CDR3 nucleotides read TGTGCCAGCAGCCCCGGGACAGGGAGGTCTGGGGCCAACGTCCTGACTTTC. As protein: CASSPGTGRSGANVLTF.